The clone carrying this T cell receptor (beta chain) was counted a single time. These data are taken from a study of blood T cell repertoires in COVID-19. Study-level information: There were acute and convalescent COVID-19 samples, and they came from the United States, Italy and Spain. T cells, B-cell-depleted T cells, or PBMCs supplied cDNA or gDNA.

The CDR3 has 16 amino acids. Germline-derived CDR1 and CDR2 are MGHRA and YSYEKL. V shed 3 bases, J shed 0 bases, and the junction held 4 bases outside the gene matches. As processed by the authors: It was from reference gene primer amplification that nucleated cell counts were estimated. The assay was immunoSEQ multiplex PCR, and TCRdb's table has in-frame clones only and misses some. V, J and clone size are taken as reported in that table, and D and trimming were inferred from the DNA itself. The data hold roughly 52,000 clones, with roughly nine tenths observed a single time. The rearrangement links TRBV4-1 to TRBJ2-2; 7 nucleotides agree with TRBD1. Sequencing was done on a sample of peripheral blood. The clonotype originates from a woman aged 80 or older with acute or convalescent COVID-19. CDR3 DNA sequence: TGCGCCAGCAGCCACACCGGGACAGCGAACACCGGGGAGCTGTTTTTT. Amino acids: CASSHTGTANTGELFF.